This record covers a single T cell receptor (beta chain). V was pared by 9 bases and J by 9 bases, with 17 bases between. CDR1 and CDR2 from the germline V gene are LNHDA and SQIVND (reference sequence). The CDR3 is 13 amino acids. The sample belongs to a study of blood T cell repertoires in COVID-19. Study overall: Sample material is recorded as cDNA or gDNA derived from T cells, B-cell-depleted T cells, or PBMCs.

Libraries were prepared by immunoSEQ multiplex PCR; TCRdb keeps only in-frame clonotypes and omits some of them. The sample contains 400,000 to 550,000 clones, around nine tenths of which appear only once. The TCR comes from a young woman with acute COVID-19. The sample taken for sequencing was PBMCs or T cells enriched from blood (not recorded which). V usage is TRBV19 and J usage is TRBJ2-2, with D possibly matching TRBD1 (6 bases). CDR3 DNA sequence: TGTGCCAGCACCGGACAGTTTTCCAGGGAGCTGTTTTTT. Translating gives CASTGQFSRELFF.